This T cell receptor beta chain derives from a study of blood T cell repertoires in COVID-19. In the study overall: The study drew acute and convalescent COVID-19 samples from the United States, Italy and Spain. PBMCs, B-cell-depleted T cells, or T cells were the source of the cDNA or gDNA that made up the material.

Seattle enrolled patients during active infection and tracked them longitudinally. Clones were sequenced by immunoSEQ multiplex PCR, and TCRdb holds only the in-frame ones, with some missing. The sample has under 75,000 clones, 80% to 85% seen once. The sequenced material came from peripheral blood. The origin of this receptor is a man aged 60-69 years with COVID-19, enrolled during active disease.

CDR3 nucleotides: TGTGCCAGCAGTTCCACCGCGGACAGGGGATCACCCCTCCACTTT. Translating it yields CASSSTADRGSPLHF. This chain uses TRBV28 with TRBJ1-6, with 9 bases identical to TRBD1. The CDR3 consists of 15 residues. J lost 10 bases, V lost 4 bases, and 8 bases had no gene match. Germline lookup yields CDR1 MDHEN and CDR2 SYDVKM.